Listed below are T cell receptor beta chains from one sample, sequenced in a study of T cell changes during pregnancy in multiple sclerosis. The table came from immunoSEQ multiplex PCR; TCRdb's copy has only in-frame clones and leaves some out. The sample records approximately 44,000 clones, roughly nine tenths being singletons. This specimen was CD4+ T cells from peripheral blood mononuclear cells, taken in the first trimester of pregnancy. The source of these receptors is a female donor with multiple sclerosis, enrolled in a pregnancy study. CDR3s include the opening cysteine and the closing phenylalanine or tryptophan. A D gene is named only where the DNA matches it firmly. Clone size is shown for a subset of rows, as once, few, many or a class of expanded clone.

NA	TRBD1	TRBV5-1	TRBJ2-3	CASSSTLLGQGFFQDTQYF	TGCGCCAGCAGCTCGACTCTACTTGGACAGGGGTTTTTTCAAGATACGCAGTATTTT
NA	NA	TRBV11-2	TRBJ2-7	CASSFKAGLYEQYF	TGTGCCAGCAGCTTTAAAGCGGGCCTCTACGAGCAGTACTTC
once	NA	TRBV27	TRBJ2-1	CASRVKTGLGGSKDPYNEQFF	TGTGCCAGCAGGGTTAAGACGGGTTTAGGGGGATCCAAAGACCCCTACAATGAGCAGTTCTTC
NA	TRBD1	TRBV18	TRBJ2-7	CASSPVQGALYEQYF	TGTGCCAGCTCACCTGTACAGGGGGCGCTATACGAGCAGTACTTC
NA	NA	TRBV19	TRBJ2-1	CASSSTRYNEQFF	TGTGCCAGTAGTTCGACTAGATACAATGAGCAGTTCTTC
NA	TRBD1	TRBV7-2	TRBJ1-5	CASSLSGQGGHQPQHF	TGTGCCAGCAGCCTCAGCGGACAGGGAGGTCATCAGCCCCAGCATTTT
NA	TRBD1	TRBV30	TRBJ2-3	CAWTRGTGRTDTQYF	TGTGCCTGGACCCGAGGGACAGGGCGCACAGATACGCAGTATTTT
NA	NA	TRBV7-3	TRBJ2-1	CASSSSTSLSYNEQFF	TGTGCCAGCAGCTCCTCGACTAGTCTCTCCTACAATGAGCAGTTCTTC
NA	NA	TRBV6-1	TRBJ1-1	CASIIVRSTEAFF	TGTGCCAGCATAATTGTAAGGAGCACTGAAGCTTTCTTT
NA	TRBD1	TRBV5-6	TRBJ1-3	CASSPPGQGKDTIYF	TGTGCCAGCAGCCCGCCGGGACAGGGGAAGGACACCATATATTTT
NA	TRBD1	TRBV25-1	TRBJ1-2	CASSPRQGNLYGYTF	TGTGCCAGCAGTCCGCGACAGGGGAATCTCTATGGCTACACCTTC
NA	TRBD2	TRBV7-9	TRBJ2-3	CASSLDAGGPSDTQYF	TGTGCCAGCAGCTTAGATGCGGGAGGGCCGTCAGATACGCAGTATTTT
few	NA	TRBV7-9	TRBJ2-5	CASSPSPQGQETQYF	TGTGCCAGCAGCCCCTCCCCGCAGGGGCAAGAGACCCAGTACTTC
NA	NA	TRBV27	TRBJ1-5	CASSLSRRAGNQPQHF	TGTGCCAGCAGTTTATCCAGGCGGGCGGGCAATCAGCCCCAGCATTTT
NA	NA	TRBV5-4	TRBJ1-2	CASSDLRGPHGYTF	TGTGCCAGCAGCGATTTAAGGGGCCCTCACGGCTACACCTTC
few	TRBD2	TRBV25-1	TRBJ2-2	CASSESGTSGMNTGELFF	TGTGCCAGCAGTGAATCCGGGACTAGCGGTATGAACACCGGGGAGCTGTTTTTT
NA	NA	TRBV18	TRBJ2-7	CASSPYREYEQYF	TGTGCCAGCTCACCATACAGGGAATACGAGCAGTACTTC
NA	NA	TRBV2	TRBJ2-7	CASSVQGGEQYF	TGTGCCAGCAGTGTACAGGGTGGCGAGCAGTACTTC
NA	TRBD2	TRBV4-1	TRBJ2-1	CASRLYSGTSGRDNEQFF	TGCGCCAGCAGGTTATACTCCGGGACTAGCGGGAGGGACAATGAGCAGTTCTTC
NA	TRBD1	TRBV28	TRBJ2-2	CASSVIQGGGELFF	TGTGCCAGCAGTGTGATACAGGGGGGCGGGGAGCTGTTTTTT